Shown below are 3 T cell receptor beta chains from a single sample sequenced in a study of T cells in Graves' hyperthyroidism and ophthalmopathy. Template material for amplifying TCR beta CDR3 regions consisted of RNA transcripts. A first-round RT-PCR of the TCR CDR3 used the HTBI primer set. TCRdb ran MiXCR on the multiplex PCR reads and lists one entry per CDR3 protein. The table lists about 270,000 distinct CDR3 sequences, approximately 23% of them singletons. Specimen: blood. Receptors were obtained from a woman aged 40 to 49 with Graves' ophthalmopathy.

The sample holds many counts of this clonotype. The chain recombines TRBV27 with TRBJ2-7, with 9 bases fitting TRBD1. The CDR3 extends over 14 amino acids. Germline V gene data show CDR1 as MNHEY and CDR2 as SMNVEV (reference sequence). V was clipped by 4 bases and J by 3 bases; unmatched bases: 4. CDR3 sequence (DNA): TGTGCCAGCAGTTCCCGGACAGGGGTCTACGAGCAGTACTTC. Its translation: CASSSRTGVYEQYF.

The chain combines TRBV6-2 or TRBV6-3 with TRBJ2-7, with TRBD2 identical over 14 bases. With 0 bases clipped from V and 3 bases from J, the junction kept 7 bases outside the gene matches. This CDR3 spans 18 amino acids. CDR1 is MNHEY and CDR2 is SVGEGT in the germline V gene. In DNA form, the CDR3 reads TGTGCCAGCAGTTACTCGAGGACTAGCGGGAGGTTTCACTACGAGCAGTACTTC. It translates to CASSYSRTSGRFHYEQYF.

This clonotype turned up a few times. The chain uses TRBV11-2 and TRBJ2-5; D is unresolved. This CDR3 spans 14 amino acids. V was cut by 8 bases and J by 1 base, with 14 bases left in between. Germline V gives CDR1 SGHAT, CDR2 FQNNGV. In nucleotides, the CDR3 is TGTGCCAGCTCCCTAGTGCTGGGCCAAGAGACCCAGTACTTC. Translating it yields CASSLVLGQETQYF.